The 28 T cell receptor beta chains below were found in one sample sequenced in a study of blood T cell repertoires in COVID-19. This table comes from immunoSEQ multiplex PCR, and its TCRdb copy is limited to in-frame clones, with some not included. This table has approximately 350,000 clones, more than 80% appearing once. Sequencing used peripheral blood. The source of these receptors is a woman aged 25 to 45 with COVID-19, enrolled during active disease.

This chain joins TRBV2 and TRBJ1-5; 9 bases map to TRBD1. Germline V CDR1 and CDR2: SNHLY, FYNNEI. V trimming: 6 bases; J trimming: 4 bases; junction bases outside the gene matches: 1. This CDR3 has 13 amino acids. Here the CDR3 reads CASRGQGNQPQHF. DNA for the CDR3: TGTGCCAGCAGGGGACAGGGTAATCAGCCCCAGCATTTT.

V and J are TRBV13 and TRBJ2-5, with D perhaps matching TRBD2 (5 bases). The CDR3 contains 18 residues. From germline, CDR1 is PRHDT and CDR2 FYEKMQ (reference sequence). V shed 0 bases and J shed 2 bases, with 19 bases lying between them. For the CDR3, the DNA is TGTGCCAGCAGCTTAGGCCTAATGGTCCCCGGGGTTCAAGAGACCCAGTACTTC. It specifies CASSLGLMVPGVQETQYF.

The chain combines TRBV5-1 with TRBJ2-3, with 8 bases fitting TRBD1. The CDR3 contains 16 residues. The V gene's germline CDR1 is SGHRS and CDR2 YFSETQ. J lost 1 base, V lost 0 bases, and 4 bases had no gene match. CDR3: CASSLEWGQGTDTQYF. In nucleotides, the CDR3 is TGCGCCAGCAGCTTGGAGTGGGGACAGGGCACAGATACGCAGTATTTT.

The V call is TRBV6-1, the J call TRBJ1-1; possibly TRBD1 for D (5 bases). Germline V gene sequence: CDR1 MNHNS, CDR2 SASEGT. Trimming removed 2 bases from V and 6 bases from J, with 19 bases in between. The CDR3 runs 16 residues. The DNA for the CDR3 is TGTGCCAGCAGTGAATACGGGGGACTTCCCGGTCCTGAAGCTTTCTTT. The encoded protein is CASSEYGGLPGPEAFF.

This clone has just a few counts. The CDR3 reads CASSLNTGNTEAFF. The CDR3 region has the DNA TGTGCCAGCAGCTTGAACACGGGTAACACTGAAGCTTTCTTT. V usage is TRBV11-3 and J usage is TRBJ1-1; D gene unclear. V was clipped by 3 bases and J by 2 bases, with 10 bases between them. CDR3 size: 14 residues. The germline CDR1 and CDR2 sequences are SGHNT and YENEEA.

This sequence joins TRBV5-4 and TRBJ2-1; D remains ambiguous. Trimming stripped 4 bases from V and 3 bases from J, with 17 bases between. The CDR3 is 16 amino acids. Germline CDR1 is SGHNT and CDR2 is YYREEE (reference sequence). CDR3 sequence (DNA): TGTGCCAGCAGCCCCAATAGAGAGAGAGGCTACAATGAGCAGTTCTTC. As protein: CASSPNRERGYNEQFF.

Comments on this clone: Other nucleotide sequences from this sample produce the same CDR3. The chain is built from TRBV19 and TRBJ1-5, with a tentative D call TRBD1 (6 bases). V lost 2 bases, J lost 1 base, and 9 bases lay in between. This CDR3 comprises 15 residues. CDR1 and CDR2 (germline): LNHDA, SQIVND (reference sequence). Here the CDR3 DNA reads TGTGCCAGTAGTATATTACAGGGCAGCAATCAGCCCCAGCATTTT. This codes for CASSILQGSNQPQHF.

J is TRBJ1-2 and V is TRBV19, with 9 bases matching TRBD1. After removal of 6 bases from V and 0 bases from J, the junction contained 11 bases not matched to a gene. The CDR3 is 17 residues long. Germline V gene sequence: CDR1 LNHDA, CDR2 SQIVND (reference sequence). The DNA for the CDR3 is TGTGCCAGTAGGATTAACTGGGACAGGGCCTCTAACTATGGCTACACCTTC. Its protein is CASRINWDRASNYGYTF.

This rearrangement joins TRBV4-3 to TRBJ2-7; tentatively, D is TRBD1 (5 bases). CDR3 size: 14 residues. Per the germline V gene, CDR1 is LGHNA and CDR2 is YSLEER. Trimming took 0 bases from V and 0 from J, leaving 6 bases between them. The CDR3 protein is CASSQDRDSYEQYF. The CDR3 DNA reads TGCGCCAGCAGCCAAGACAGGGACTCCTACGAGCAGTACTTC.

The J gene is TRBJ1-5, the V gene TRBV6-2 or TRBV6-3; 7 nucleotides match TRBD1. J was trimmed by 0 bases and V by 0 bases; bases with no gene match: 14. The CDR3 is made up of 20 amino acids. CDR1 and CDR2 from the germline V gene are MNHEY and SVGEGT. The CDR3 loop is CASSYSKTTGRTDSNQPQHF. As DNA, the CDR3 is TGTGCCAGCAGTTACTCAAAAACGACAGGGAGGACCGATAGCAATCAGCCCCAGCATTTT.

CDR3 sequence: CASSLPGRALTAEQFF. For the CDR3, the DNA is TGTGCCAGCAGTTTACCCGGGAGGGCACTAACGGCTGAGCAGTTCTTC. The chain uses TRBV27 and TRBJ2-1; 8 bases line up with TRBD2. V trimming: 2 bases; J trimming: 9 bases; junction bases outside the gene matches: 12. Germline loops: CDR1 MNHEY, CDR2 SMNVEV (reference sequence). This CDR3 region has 16 residues.

This clone was recorded once. The rearrangement joins TRBV7-2 to TRBJ1-1; tentative D call: TRBD1 (5 bases). CDR1 and CDR2 (germline): SGHTA, FQGNSA. CDR3 length: 16 amino acids. Trimming removed 1 base at V and 4 bases at J, with 16 bases between. The CDR3 sequence: CASSLVAGNSGTEAFF. In nucleotides, the CDR3 is TGTGCCAGCAGCTTAGTCGCAGGGAATAGTGGCACTGAAGCTTTCTTT.

Details on this clone: An end of the junction does not agree with germline; a read error may underlie this. This rearrangement joins TRBV19 to TRBJ2-1; 10 nucleotides align to TRBD2. CDR1 LNHDA and CDR2 SQIVND come from the germline V gene (reference sequence). The CDR3 has 15 amino acids. CDR3 region: CASSVDPGLASGQFF. The CDR3 DNA follows: TGTGCCAGTAGTGTAGACCCGGGACTAGCGTCTGGGCAGTTCTTC.

CDR3 sequence: CASSQGENEQYV. The CDR3 DNA reads as TGTGCCAGCAGCCAAGGGGAGAACGAGCAGTACGTC. The rearrangement uses TRBV3-1 (or the pseudogene TRBV3-2) and TRBJ2-7, with D possibly TRBD2 on 5 matching bases. V shed 1 base and J shed 5 bases, with 6 bases lying between them. The CDR3 loop spans 12 amino acids. The V gene's germline CDR1 is LGHDT and CDR2 YNNKEL (reference sequence).

Remarks on this clone: Sequence at one end of the junction differs from germline and may be a read error. The chain carries TRBV7-7 and TRBJ2-2; TRBD2 might be the D (5 bases). This CDR3 is built from 16 residues. Germline V gives CDR1 SSHAT, CDR2 FNYEAQ (reference sequence). CDR3 in amino acids: CASSLRVSANTGELFF. The CDR3 DNA reads TGTGCTAGCAGCTTGAGGGTGTCCGCGAACACCGGGGAGCTGTTTTTT.

The gene calls are TRBV5-8 and TRBJ1-5; TRBD1 matches at 7 bases. The V segment lost 4 bases and the J segment 0 bases; nucleotides outside the gene matches: 7. CDR3 length equals 16 residues. Per the germline V gene, CDR1 is SGHTS and CDR2 is YDEGEE. The CDR3 bases are TGTGCCAGCAGCCCCTCGACAGGGCTTAGCAATCAGCCCCAGCATTTT. The encoded protein is CASSPSTGLSNQPQHF. Using reference TRBV5-8 and TRBJ1-5 for the parts outside the CDR3, the full variable domain is EAGVTQSPTHLIKTRGQQATLRCSPISGHTSVYWYQQALGLGLQFLLWYDEGEERNRGNFPPRFSGRQFPNYSSELNVNALELEDSALYLCASSPSTGLSNQPQHFGDGTRLSIL.

V and J are TRBV19 and TRBJ1-5; possible D gene TRBD1, 6 bases. The V end lost 5 bases, the J end lost 0 bases, and 20 bases lay between the germline ends. The CDR3 is 18 amino acids. Per germline, CDR1 LNHDA and CDR2 SQIVND (reference sequence). The CDR3 DNA is TGTGCCAGTAGTCCTGGGTGGACAGAACTTTATAGCAATCAGCCCCAGCATTTT. Translation gives CASSPGWTELYSNQPQHF.

The table lists this clone with a count of one. CDR3 sequence (DNA): TGTGCCAGCACAAGCGGGGACACTGAAGCTTTCTTT. Its translation: CASTSGDTEAFF. The rearrangement links TRBV28 to TRBJ1-1; D gene uncertain. The CDR3 runs 12 residues. Germline loops: CDR1 MDHEN, CDR2 SYDVKM. V was cut by 7 bases and J by 3 bases, with 9 bases left in between.

The chain has TRBV12-3 or TRBV12-4 and TRBJ2-7; D may be TRBD1 (6 bases). The CDR3 spans 11 residues. Trimming stripped 3 bases from V and 6 bases from J, with 6 bases between. CDR3 sequence reads: CASSLGAEQYV. Written as DNA, the CDR3 is TGTGCCAGCAGTTTGGGGGCCGAGCAGTACGTC.

The CDR3 DNA reads TGTGCCAGTAGTATTATCCCGGGACAGGGAACCTACGAGCAGTACTTC. The encoded protein is CASSIIPGQGTYEQYF. The gene calls are TRBV19 and TRBJ2-7; 9 nucleotides agree with TRBD1. This CDR3 has 16 residues. V trimming: 3 bases; J trimming: 2 bases; junction bases outside the gene matches: 8. Per germline, CDR1 LNHDA and CDR2 SQIVND (reference sequence).

V and J are TRBV7-2 and TRBJ1-5, with 8 bases identical to TRBD1. The ends lost 3 bases at V and 5 bases at J; junction bases unmatched: 6. CDR1 and CDR2 (germline): SGHTA, FQGNSA. CDR3 length equals 15 residues. The CDR3 DNA follows: TGTGCCAGCAGCTTCTCTCCGACAGGGGATCAGCCCCAGCATTTT. As protein: CASSFSPTGDQPQHF.

The rearrangement joins TRBV6-5 to TRBJ2-2; 14 bases are shared with TRBD2. The trim removed 4 bases at V and 3 bases at J, leaving 1 base unmatched. The CDR3 runs 16 residues. Germline values: CDR1 MNHEY, CDR2 SVGAGI. The DNA of the CDR3 is TGTGCCAGCAGTTTGACTAGCGGGGGGGACACCGGGGAGCTGTTTTTT. The encoded protein is CASSLTSGGDTGELFF.

The J gene is TRBJ1-2, the V gene TRBV19; D is uncertain. This CDR3 spans 13 amino acids. V lost 2 bases and J lost 10, with 14 bases in between. Germline V gives CDR1 LNHDA, CDR2 SQIVND (reference sequence). For the CDR3, the DNA is TGTGCCAGTAGTATAACCTCACCCCGGGTCTACACCTTC. It encodes CASSITSPRVYTF.

The rearrangement uses TRBV28 and TRBJ2-3; tentatively, D is TRBD1 (5 bases). Trimming took off 5 bases at V and 1 base at J, with 13 bases between the two ends. The CDR3 loop spans 15 amino acids. Germline V CDR1 and CDR2: MDHEN, SYDVKM. In DNA form, the CDR3 reads TGTGCCAGCAGTCCACCCGACAGACGCACAGATACGCAGTATTTT. It is translated as CASSPPDRRTDTQYF. The full variable domain, rest sourced from reference TRBV28 and TRBJ2-3, is DVKVTQSSRYLVKRTGEKVFLECVQDMDHENMFWYRQDPGLGLRLIYFSYDVKMKEKGDIPEGYSVSREKKERFSLILESASTNQTSMYLCASSPPDRRTDTQYFGPGTRLTVL.

This clone was recorded only once. The rearrangement uses TRBV6-5 and TRBJ2-5; 8 bases are shared with TRBD2. The CDR3 covers 15 residues. J lost 5 bases, V lost 5 bases, and 10 bases had no gene match. CDR1 and CDR2 from the germline V gene are MNHEY and SVGAGI. CDR3 protein: CASSKPGGGGETQYF. In DNA, the CDR3 is TGTGCCAGCAGTAAGCCCGGGGGGGGTGGTGAGACCCAGTACTTC.

Note on this clone: The sample has other DNA sequences that encode this CDR3 too. The DNA of the CDR3 is TGTGCCAGCAGTTTACAGGAAAACACTGAAGCTTTCTTT. Its translation is CASSLQENTEAFF. J is TRBJ1-1 and V is TRBV12-3 or TRBV12-4; D gene unclear. The CDR3 runs to 13 residues. Trimming took 2 bases from V and 2 from J, leaving 6 bases between them.

This chain uses TRBV4-3 with TRBJ2-7; 7 bases match TRBD1. V shed 3 bases and J 3 bases; nucleotides not matched to a gene: 8. The CDR3 spans 15 residues. CDR1 is LGHNA, CDR2 YSLEER, per germline. The CDR3 DNA reads TGCGCCAGCAGCCAGGATAACAGGGGAAACTACGAGCAGTACTTC. It translates to CASSQDNRGNYEQYF.

This chain uses TRBV29-1 with TRBJ2-3, with D perhaps matching TRBD2 (6 bases). CDR3 length equals 14 residues. Germline CDR1 reads SQVTM; CDR2 reads ANQGSEA. Trimming stripped 7 bases from V and 4 bases from J, with 18 bases between. For the CDR3, the DNA is TGCAGCGCTGGGGTGGCGGGACCTGCAGATACGCAGTATTTT. This encodes CSAGVAGPADTQYF.